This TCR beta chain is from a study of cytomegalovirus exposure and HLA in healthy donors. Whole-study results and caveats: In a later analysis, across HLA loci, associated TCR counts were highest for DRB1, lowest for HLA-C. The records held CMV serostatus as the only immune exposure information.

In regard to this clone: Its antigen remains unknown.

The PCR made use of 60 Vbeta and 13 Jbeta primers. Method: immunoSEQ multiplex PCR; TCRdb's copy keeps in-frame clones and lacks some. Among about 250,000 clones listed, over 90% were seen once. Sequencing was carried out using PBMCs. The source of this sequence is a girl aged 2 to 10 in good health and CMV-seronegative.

DNA for the CDR3: TGTGCCAGCAGCCCTGTGGGGCCTCGGGAGACCCAGTACTTC. Its translation: CASSPVGPRETQYF. V usage is TRBV5-6 and J usage is TRBJ2-5, with D possibly TRBD1 on 5 matching bases. Germline V lookup: CDR1 SGHDT, CDR2 YYEEEE. Between the trimmed V and J ends, which lost 4 bases and 5 bases, there was a span of 15 bases. The CDR3 loop spans 14 amino acids. Full variable domain (rest looked up from reference TRBV5-6 and TRBJ2-5): DAGVTQSPTHLIKTRGQQVTLRCSPKSGHDTVSWYQQALGQGPQFIFQYYEEEERQRGNFPDRFSGHQFPNYSSELNVNALLLGDSALYLCASSPVGPRETQYFGPGTRLLVL.